These 14 T cell receptor beta chains were all obtained from the same sample, sequenced in a study of cytomegalovirus exposure and HLA in healthy donors. PCR employed 60 Vbeta and 13 Jbeta primers. Clones were sequenced by immunoSEQ multiplex PCR, and TCRdb holds only the in-frame ones, with some missing. The sample has about 190,000 clones; approximately 86% are singletons. The sequenced material came from PBMCs. The receptor set was obtained from a woman in her late teens or twenties in good health and CMV-seronegative.

The rearrangement uses TRBV27 and TRBJ1-2, with TRBD1 matching over 11 bases. CDR1 MNHEY and CDR2 SMNVEV come from the germline V gene (reference sequence). The V segment lost 3 bases and the J segment 7 bases; nucleotides outside the gene matches: 4. This CDR3 is 14 amino acids long. The CDR3 DNA reads as TGTGCCAGCAGTTTCGGACAGGGGGCGGGTGGCTACACCTTC. It codes for CASSFGQGAGGYTF.

The V call is TRBV30, the J call TRBJ1-4; D uncertain. Germline CDR1 and CDR2: GTSNPN and SVGIG (reference sequence). CDR3 length: 13 residues. The ends were cut back, 5 bases at V and 7 bases at J, with 14 bases in the middle. The CDR3 nucleotides are TGTGCCTGGGGGCCCCTTTACGGTGAAAAACTGTTTTTT. Its translation is CAWGPLYGEKLFF.

This clone was seen a handful of times. CDR3 residues: CASKGVLGTDTQYF. Here the CDR3 DNA reads TGTGCCAGCAAGGGAGTCTTGGGCACAGATACGCAGTATTTT. V usage is TRBV6-6 and J usage is TRBJ2-3; D possibly corresponds to TRBD2 (5 bases). V was pared by 7 bases and J by 1 base, with 12 bases between. This CDR3 has 14 amino acids. Germline assignment: CDR1 MNHNY and CDR2 SVGAGI (reference sequence).

The chain couples TRBV19 to TRBJ1-2, with a weak D call TRBD1 (6 bases). The CDR3 sequence is 14 residues long. V gave up 1 base and J gave up 5 bases, with 11 bases separating them. Germline V gene data show CDR1 as LNHDA and CDR2 as SQIVND (reference sequence). The CDR3 is CASSIGPQGYGYTF. The CDR3 DNA reads TGTGCCAGTAGTATAGGACCCCAGGGGTATGGCTACACCTTC.

The rearrangement uses TRBV9 and TRBJ1-6; 7 bases match TRBD1. The V segment lost 4 bases and the J segment 6 bases; nucleotides outside the gene matches: 7. This CDR3 has 15 amino acids. In germline, CDR1 is SGDLS, CDR2 YYNGEE. The CDR3 DNA reads as TGTGCCAGCAGCTCCGGGGGACAGATTAATTCACCCCTCCACTTT. As protein: CASSSGGQINSPLHF.

The V call is TRBV2, the J call TRBJ2-5; TRBD2 is a possible D gene (6 bases). Germline V gene sequence: CDR1 SNHLY, CDR2 FYNNEI. This CDR3 has 14 amino acids. V shed 7 bases and J shed 4 bases, with 16 bases lying between them. CDR3 amino acids: CASTGGAPRETQYF. CDR3 DNA: TGTGCCAGCACCGGGGGAGCCCCTCGAGAGACCCAGTACTTC. Based on the CDR3 plus reference TRBV2 and TRBJ2-5, the full variable domain is EPEVTQTPSHQVTQMGQEVILRCVPISNHLYFYWYRQILGQKVEFLVSFYNNEISEKSEIFDDQFSVERPDGSNFTLKIRSTKLEDSAMYFCASTGGAPRETQYFGPGTRLLVL.

V and J are TRBV25-1 and TRBJ2-1; 13 bases are a match to TRBD2. This CDR3 is built from 15 residues. Trimming took 5 bases from V and 7 from J; bases not matched to a gene: 5. Germline CDR1 is MGHDK and CDR2 is SYGVNS. The CDR3 loop reads CASSSTSGGNNEQFF. The CDR3 bases are TGTGCCAGCAGTTCGACTAGCGGGGGGAATAATGAGCAGTTCTTC.

The chain links TRBV19 to TRBJ1-6; TRBD1 is a possible D gene (6 bases). V was shortened by 6 bases and J by 9 bases, with 9 bases between the two germline ends. Looked up from germline, CDR1 is LNHDA and CDR2 is SQIVND (reference sequence). This CDR3 is built from 12 residues. As DNA, the CDR3 is TGTGCCAGTAGAAAGGACAGTTCACCCCTCCACTTT. Translating it yields CASRKDSSPLHF.

This clone was seen a single time. This sequence joins TRBV6-1 and TRBJ1-6; D remains unclear. Trimming shortened V by 9 bases and J by 4 bases, and 10 bases separated the two germline ends. The CDR3 runs 13 residues. Germline V gene sequence: CDR1 MNHNS, CDR2 SASEGT. The CDR3: CASSREYNSPLHF. Here the CDR3 DNA reads TGTGCCAGTTCGAGGGAGTATAATTCACCCCTCCACTTT.

The chain has TRBV12-5 and TRBJ2-3, with D unresolved. The germline gives CDR1 LGHNT, CDR2 FRNRAP. There are 13 residues in the CDR3. Trimming removed 5 bases from V and 0 bases from J, with 6 bases in between. The CDR3 region is CASGIVSTDTQYF. CDR3 in DNA: TGTGCTAGTGGTATCGTTAGCACAGATACGCAGTATTTT.

This clone was detected once. The CDR3 coding sequence is TGCGCCAGCAGCTTTGCGTCCCCCTCGTTGGAGCAGTACTTC. It specifies CASSFASPSLEQYF. The genes are TRBV5-1 and TRBJ2-5; no reliable D call. The V end lost 2 bases, the J end lost 11 bases, and 19 bases lay between the germline ends. Per germline, CDR1 SGHRS and CDR2 YFSETQ. The CDR3 covers 14 residues.

V is TRBV19 and J is TRBJ1-4, with D tentatively TRBD1 (6 bases). In germline, CDR1 is LNHDA, CDR2 SQIVND (reference sequence). This CDR3 is 13 amino acids long. The V end was cut by 7 bases, the J end by 7 bases, with 13 bases between. The DNA for the CDR3 is TGTGCCAGTATCCCACAGGGTGGTGAAAAACTGTTTTTT. Encoded protein: CASIPQGGEKLFF.

The chain has TRBV28 and TRBJ1-2; D unresolved. Trimming shortened V by 6 bases and J by 6 bases, and 11 bases separated the two germline ends. The CDR3 consists of 12 residues. The germline V gene encodes CDR1 MDHEN and CDR2 SYDVKM. The CDR3 region is CASSTRRDGYTF. CDR3 nucleotides: TGTGCCAGCAGCACCCGACGGGATGGCTACACCTTC.

For this clone: One junction end does not reproduce the germline sequence, and a read error may be involved. The chain recombines TRBV6-5 with TRBJ2-7; the match to TRBD1 covers 9 bases. This CDR3 region has 11 residues. Germline CDR1 MNHEY, CDR2 SVGAGI. CDR3 residues: CASSYGTGMDF. The DNA for the CDR3 is TGTGCCAGCAGTTATGGGACAGGGATGGACTTC.